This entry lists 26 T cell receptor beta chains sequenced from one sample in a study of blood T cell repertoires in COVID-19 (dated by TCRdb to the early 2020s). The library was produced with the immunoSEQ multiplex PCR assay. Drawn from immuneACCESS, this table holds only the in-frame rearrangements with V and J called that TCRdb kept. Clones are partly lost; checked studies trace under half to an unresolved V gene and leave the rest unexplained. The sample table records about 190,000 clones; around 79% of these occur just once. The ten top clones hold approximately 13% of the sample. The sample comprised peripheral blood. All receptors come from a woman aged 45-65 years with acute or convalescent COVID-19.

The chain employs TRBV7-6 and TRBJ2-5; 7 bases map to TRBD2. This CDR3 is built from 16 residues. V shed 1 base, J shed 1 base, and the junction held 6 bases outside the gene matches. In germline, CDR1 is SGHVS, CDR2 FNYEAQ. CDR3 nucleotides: TGTGCCAGCAGCTTAGAGTACGGGACTACCCAAGAGACCCAGTACTTC. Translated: CASSLEYGTTQETQYF.

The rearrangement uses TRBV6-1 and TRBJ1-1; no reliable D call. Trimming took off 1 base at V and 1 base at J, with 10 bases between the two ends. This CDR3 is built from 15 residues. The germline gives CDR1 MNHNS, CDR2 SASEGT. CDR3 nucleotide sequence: TGTGCCAGCAGTGAAGGAGGTCGGAGGAACACTGAAGCTTTCTTT. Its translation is CASSEGGRRNTEAFF.

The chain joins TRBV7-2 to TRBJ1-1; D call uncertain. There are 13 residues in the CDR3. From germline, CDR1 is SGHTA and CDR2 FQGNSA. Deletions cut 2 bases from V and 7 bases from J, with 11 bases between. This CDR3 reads CASSLRRRDEAFF. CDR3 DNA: TGTGCCAGCAGCTTAAGACGGAGGGATGAAGCTTTCTTT.

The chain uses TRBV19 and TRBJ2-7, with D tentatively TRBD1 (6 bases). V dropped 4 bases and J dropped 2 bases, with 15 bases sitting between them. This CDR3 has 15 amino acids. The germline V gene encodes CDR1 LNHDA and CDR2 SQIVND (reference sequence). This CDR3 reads CASSTQQGTTYEQYF. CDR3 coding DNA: TGTGCCAGTAGTACTCAACAGGGTACTACCTACGAGCAGTACTTC.

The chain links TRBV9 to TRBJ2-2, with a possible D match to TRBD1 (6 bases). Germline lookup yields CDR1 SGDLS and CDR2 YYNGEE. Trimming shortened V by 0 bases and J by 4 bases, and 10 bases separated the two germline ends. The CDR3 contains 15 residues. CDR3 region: CASSVGQVATGELFF. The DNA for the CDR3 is TGTGCCAGCAGCGTAGGACAGGTGGCCACCGGGGAGCTGTTTTTT.

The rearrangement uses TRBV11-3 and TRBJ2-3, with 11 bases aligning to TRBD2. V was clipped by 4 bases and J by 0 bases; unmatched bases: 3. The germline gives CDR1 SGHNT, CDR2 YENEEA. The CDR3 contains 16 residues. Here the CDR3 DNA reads TGTGCCAGCAGCTCCTGGACTAGCGGGAGCACAGATACGCAGTATTTT. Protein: CASSSWTSGSTDTQYF.

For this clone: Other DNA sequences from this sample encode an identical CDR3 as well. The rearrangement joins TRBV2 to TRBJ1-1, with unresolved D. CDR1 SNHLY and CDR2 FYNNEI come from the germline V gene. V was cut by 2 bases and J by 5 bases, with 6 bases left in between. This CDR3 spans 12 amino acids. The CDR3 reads CASSESRTEAFF. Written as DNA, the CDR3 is TGTGCCAGCAGTGAATCGCGGACTGAAGCTTTCTTT.

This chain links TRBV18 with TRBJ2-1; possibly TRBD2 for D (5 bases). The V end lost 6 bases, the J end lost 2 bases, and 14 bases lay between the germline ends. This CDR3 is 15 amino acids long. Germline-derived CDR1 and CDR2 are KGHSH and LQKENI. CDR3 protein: CASSRGQWTYNEQFF. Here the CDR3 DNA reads TGTGCCAGCTCCCGAGGGCAGTGGACCTACAATGAGCAGTTCTTC.

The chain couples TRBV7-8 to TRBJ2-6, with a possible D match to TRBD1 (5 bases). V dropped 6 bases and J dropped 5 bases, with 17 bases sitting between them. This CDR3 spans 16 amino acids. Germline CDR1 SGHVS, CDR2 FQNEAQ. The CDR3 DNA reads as TGTGCCAGCAGTCCACCAGGGTCTCTGAGGGCCAACGTCCTGACTTTC. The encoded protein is CASSPPGSLRANVLTF.

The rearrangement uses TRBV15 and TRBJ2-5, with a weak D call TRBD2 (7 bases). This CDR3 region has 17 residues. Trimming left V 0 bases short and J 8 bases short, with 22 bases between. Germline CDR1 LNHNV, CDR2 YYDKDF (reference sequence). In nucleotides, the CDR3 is TGTGCCACCAGCAGAGATAGCGGGCAGGGGACAAGAAGAACCCAGTACTTC. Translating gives CATSRDSGQGTRRTQYF.

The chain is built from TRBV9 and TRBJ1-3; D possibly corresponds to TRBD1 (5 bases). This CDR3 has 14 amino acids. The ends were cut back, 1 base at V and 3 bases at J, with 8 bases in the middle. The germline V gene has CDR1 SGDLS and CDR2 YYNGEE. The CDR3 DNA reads TGTGCCAGCAGCGTAACGGGGGTTGGAAACACCATATATTTT. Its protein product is CASSVTGVGNTIYF.

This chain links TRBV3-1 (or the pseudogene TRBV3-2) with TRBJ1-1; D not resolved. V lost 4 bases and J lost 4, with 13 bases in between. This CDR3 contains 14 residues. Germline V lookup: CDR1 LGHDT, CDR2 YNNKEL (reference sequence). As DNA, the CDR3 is TGTGCCAGCAGCCGCCGGGAGATTGGCACTGAAGCTTTCTTT. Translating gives CASSRREIGTEAFF.

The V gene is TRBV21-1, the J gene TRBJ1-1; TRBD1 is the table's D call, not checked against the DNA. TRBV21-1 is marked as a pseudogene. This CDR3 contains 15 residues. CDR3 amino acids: CASSIQQGKNTEAFF. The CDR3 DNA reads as TGTGCCAGCAGCATTCAACAGGGAAAAAACACTGAAGCTTTCTTT.

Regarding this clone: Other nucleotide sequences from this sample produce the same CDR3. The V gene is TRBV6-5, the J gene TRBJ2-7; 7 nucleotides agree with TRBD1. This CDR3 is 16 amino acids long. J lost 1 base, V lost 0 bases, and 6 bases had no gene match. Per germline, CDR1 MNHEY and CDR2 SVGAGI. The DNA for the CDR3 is TGTGCCAGCAGTTACTCGACACAGGGGCGATCCTACGAGCAGTACTTC. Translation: CASSYSTQGRSYEQYF.

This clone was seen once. Here the CDR3 reads CASRTGLAGGTGELFF. The DNA for the CDR3 is TGTGCCAGCAGAACTGGACTAGCGGGAGGCACCGGGGAGCTGTTTTTT. This rearrangement joins TRBV2 to TRBJ2-2; 14 bases are shared with TRBD2. This CDR3 spans 16 amino acids. From germline, CDR1 is SNHLY and CDR2 FYNNEI. V gave up 6 bases and J gave up 4 bases; unmatched junction bases: 4.

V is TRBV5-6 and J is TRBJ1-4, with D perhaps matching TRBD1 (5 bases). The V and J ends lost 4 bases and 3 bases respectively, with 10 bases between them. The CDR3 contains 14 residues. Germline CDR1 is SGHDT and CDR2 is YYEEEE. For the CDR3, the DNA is TGTGCCAGCAGCCAAGACAGTCCTAATGAAAAACTGTTTTTT. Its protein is CASSQDSPNEKLFF.

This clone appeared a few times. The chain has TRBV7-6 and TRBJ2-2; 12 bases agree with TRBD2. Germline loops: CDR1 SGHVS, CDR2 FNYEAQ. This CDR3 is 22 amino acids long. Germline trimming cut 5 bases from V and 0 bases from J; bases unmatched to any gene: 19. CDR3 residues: CASSRTLAGGPFQFANTGELFF. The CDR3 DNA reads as TGTGCCAGCAGCCGCACGCTAGCGGGGGGGCCCTTCCAGTTCGCGAACACCGGGGAGCTGTTTTTT.

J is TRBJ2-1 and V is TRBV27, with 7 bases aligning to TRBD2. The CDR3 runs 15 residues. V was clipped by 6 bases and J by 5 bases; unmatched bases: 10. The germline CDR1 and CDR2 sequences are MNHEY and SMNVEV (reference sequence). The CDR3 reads CASRESAGLNNEQFF. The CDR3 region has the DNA TGTGCCAGCAGGGAGTCCGCGGGACTAAACAATGAGCAGTTCTTC.

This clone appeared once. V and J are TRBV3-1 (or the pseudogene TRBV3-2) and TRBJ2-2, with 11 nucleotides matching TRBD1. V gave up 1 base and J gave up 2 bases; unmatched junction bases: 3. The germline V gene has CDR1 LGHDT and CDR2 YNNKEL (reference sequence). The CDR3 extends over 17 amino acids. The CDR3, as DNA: TGTGCCAGCAGCCAAGCCGGGACAGGGGGAAACACCGGGGAGCTGTTTTTT. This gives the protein CASSQAGTGGNTGELFF.

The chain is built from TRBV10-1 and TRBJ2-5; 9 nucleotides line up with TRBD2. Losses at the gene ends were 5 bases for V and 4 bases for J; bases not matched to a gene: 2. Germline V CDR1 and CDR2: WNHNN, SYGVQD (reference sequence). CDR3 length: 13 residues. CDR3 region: CASSFSGRETQYF. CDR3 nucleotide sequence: TGCGCCAGCAGTTTTAGCGGGAGAGAGACCCAGTACTTC.

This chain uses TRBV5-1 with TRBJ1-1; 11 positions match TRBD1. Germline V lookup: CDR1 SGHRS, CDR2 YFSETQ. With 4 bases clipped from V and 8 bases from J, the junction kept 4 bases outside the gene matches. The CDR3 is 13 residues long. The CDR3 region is CASSLGQGAEAFF. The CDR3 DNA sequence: TGCGCCAGCAGCCTAGGACAGGGGGCAGAAGCTTTCTTT.

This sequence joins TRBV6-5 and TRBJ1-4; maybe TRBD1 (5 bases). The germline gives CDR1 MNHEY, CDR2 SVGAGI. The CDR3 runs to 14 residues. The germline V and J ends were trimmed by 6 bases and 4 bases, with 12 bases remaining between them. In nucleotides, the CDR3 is TGTGCCAGCAGATCGGGGGGTAGTAATGAAAAACTGTTTTTT. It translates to CASRSGGSNEKLFF.

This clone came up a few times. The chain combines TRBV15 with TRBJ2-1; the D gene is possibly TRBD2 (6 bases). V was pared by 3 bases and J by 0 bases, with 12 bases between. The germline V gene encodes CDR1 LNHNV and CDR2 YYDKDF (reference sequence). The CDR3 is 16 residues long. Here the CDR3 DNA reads TGTGCCACCAGCAGTTTAGCGGTCGGCTCCTACAATGAGCAGTTCTTC. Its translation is CATSSLAVGSYNEQFF. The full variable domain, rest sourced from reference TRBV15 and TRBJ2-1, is DAMVIQNPRYQVTQFGKPVTLSCSQTLNHNVMYWYQQKSSQAPKLLFHYYDKDFNNEADTPDNFQSRRPNTSFCFLDIRSPGLGDTAMYLCATSSLAVGSYNEQFFGPGTRLTVL.

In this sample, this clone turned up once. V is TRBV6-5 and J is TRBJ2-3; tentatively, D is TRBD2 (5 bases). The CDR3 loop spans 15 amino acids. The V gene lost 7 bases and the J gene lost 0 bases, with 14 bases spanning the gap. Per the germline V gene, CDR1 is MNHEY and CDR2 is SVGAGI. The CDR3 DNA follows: TGTGCCAGCACCCTGGACTTACCTAGCACAGATACGCAGTATTTT. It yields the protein CASTLDLPSTDTQYF.

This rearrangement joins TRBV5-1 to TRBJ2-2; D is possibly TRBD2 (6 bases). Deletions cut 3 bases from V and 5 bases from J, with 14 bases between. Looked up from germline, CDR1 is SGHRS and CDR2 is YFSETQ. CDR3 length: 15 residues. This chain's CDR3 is CASSWAAEGTGELFF. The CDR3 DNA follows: TGCGCCAGCAGCTGGGCGGCGGAGGGGACCGGGGAGCTGTTTTTT.

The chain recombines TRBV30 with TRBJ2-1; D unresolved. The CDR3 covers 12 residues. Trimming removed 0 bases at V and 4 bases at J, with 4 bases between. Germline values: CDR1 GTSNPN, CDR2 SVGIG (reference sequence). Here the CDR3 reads CAWSVHYNEQFF. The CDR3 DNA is TGTGCCTGGAGTGTACATTACAATGAGCAGTTCTTC.